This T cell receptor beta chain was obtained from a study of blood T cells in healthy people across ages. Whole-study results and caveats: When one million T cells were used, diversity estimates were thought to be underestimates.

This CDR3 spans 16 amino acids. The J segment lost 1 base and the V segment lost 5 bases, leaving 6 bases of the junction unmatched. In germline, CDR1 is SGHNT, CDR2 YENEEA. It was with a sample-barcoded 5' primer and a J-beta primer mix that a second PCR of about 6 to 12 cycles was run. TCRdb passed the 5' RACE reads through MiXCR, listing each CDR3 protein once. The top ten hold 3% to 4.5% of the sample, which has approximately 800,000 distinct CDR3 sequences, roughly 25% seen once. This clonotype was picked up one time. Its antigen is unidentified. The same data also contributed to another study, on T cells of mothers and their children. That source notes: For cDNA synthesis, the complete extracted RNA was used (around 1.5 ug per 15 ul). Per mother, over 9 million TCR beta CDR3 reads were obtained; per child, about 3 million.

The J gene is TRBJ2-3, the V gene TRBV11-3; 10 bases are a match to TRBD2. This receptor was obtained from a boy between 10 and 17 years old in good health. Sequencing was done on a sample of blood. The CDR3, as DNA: TGTGCCAGCAGCAACCAGCGGGAGGGACGCACAGATACGCAGTATTTT. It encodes CASSNQREGRTDTQYF.